A few counts support the clone carrying this T cell receptor beta chain. There are 13 residues in the CDR3. Per germline, CDR1 DFQATT and CDR2 SNEGSKA (reference sequence). Via MiXCR, TCRdb re-called the RT-PCR reads, giving one row per CDR3 protein. The sample contains around 700,000 distinct CDR3 sequences, approximately 15% of which appear only once. Material for sequencing was memory CD4+ T cells from blood. V gene TRBV20-1 combines with J gene TRBJ2-6, with unresolved D. The sequence was collected from a female donor in good health, serving as a healthy control. The CDR3 region is CSRKFSGANVLTF. In nucleotides, the CDR3 is TGCAGCAGGAAGTTCTCTGGGGCCAACGTCCTGACTTTC.